The present T cell receptor beta chain was sequenced within a study of OX40 agonist ivuxolimab in advanced cancers. As for the study in general: Partial responses occurred in Three dose-escalation patients, one with hepatocellular carcinoma and two with cutaneous melanoma.

The CDR3 has 16 residues. The trim removed 1 base at V and 0 bases at J, leaving 4 bases unmatched. Germline V gene sequence: CDR1 SGHRS, CDR2 YFSETQ. Only in-frame clones appear in the TCRdb table, and some are missing; sequencing was by immunoSEQ multiplex PCR. The sample carries 60,000 to 85,000 clones, 70% to 80% recorded once. The sample here was CD4+ or CD8+ T cells sorted from blood, taken in a trial of the OX40 agonist ivuxolimab. The gene calls are TRBV5-1 and TRBJ2-3; 8 bases are a match to TRBD1. The TCR originated in an adult with an advanced solid tumor such as melanoma, head and neck, liver or kidney cancer. The chain's CDR3 is CASSLRGTGSTDTQYF. The CDR3 nucleotides read TGCGCCAGCAGCTTGAGAGGGACAGGTAGCACAGATACGCAGTATTTT.